The 14 T cell receptor beta chains given below trace back to one sample, sequenced in a study of radiotherapy plus CTLA-4 blockade in lung cancer. Using immunoSEQ multiplex PCR, the repertoire was profiled, and TCRdb retains in-frame clones only, with some absent. Of about 94,000 clones in the sample, approximately 82% were seen once. The input for sequencing was peripheral blood, taken from a patient treated with radiotherapy plus ipilimumab. These receptors came from a human donor with non-small cell lung cancer that progressed on radiotherapy plus ipilimumab.

This sequence joins TRBV12-5 and TRBJ1-1; the D gene is possibly TRBD1 (5 bases). This CDR3 contains 14 residues. The germline CDR1 and CDR2 sequences are LGHNT and FRNRAP. Trimming took off 7 bases at V and 1 base at J, with 13 bases between the two ends. The CDR3 DNA sequence: TGTGCTAGTGCTCCCCCGACAGCGAACACTGAAGCTTTCTTT. This sequence encodes CASAPPTANTEAFF.

The J gene is TRBJ1-1, the V gene TRBV10-3; D remains ambiguous. Germline V CDR1 and CDR2: ENHRY, SYGVKD. V was trimmed by 4 bases and J by 6 bases, leaving 12 bases between them. The CDR3 covers 13 residues. The CDR3 DNA is TGTGCCATCAGTGCATCGGGAAGGGCTGAAGCTTTCTTT. This codes for CAISASGRAEAFF.

The V call is TRBV5-1, the J call TRBJ2-2; D is perhaps TRBD1 (5 bases). This CDR3 spans 16 amino acids. Trimming pared 0 bases from V and 0 bases from J, leaving 9 bases between. Germline V lookup: CDR1 SGHRS, CDR2 YFSETQ. This chain's CDR3 is CASSLAARANTGELFF. The CDR3 DNA reads as TGCGCCAGCAGCTTGGCGGCCAGGGCGAACACCGGGGAGCTGTTTTTT.

This clone appeared a few times. The rearrangement joins TRBV2 to TRBJ2-1; 7 nucleotides align to TRBD2. From germline, CDR1 is SNHLY and CDR2 FYNNEI. With 3 bases clipped from V and 3 bases from J, the junction kept 5 bases outside the gene matches. The CDR3 consists of 15 residues. The CDR3 region is CASSEATSSYNEQFF. In DNA, the CDR3 is TGTGCCAGCAGTGAGGCGACTAGCAGCTACAATGAGCAGTTCTTC.

The rearrangement joins TRBV10-1 to TRBJ2-7; D is unclear. Trimming left V 3 bases short and J 4 bases short, with 7 bases between. Germline V gene sequence: CDR1 WNHNN, CDR2 SYGVQD (reference sequence). The length of the CDR3 is 12 residues. CDR3 nucleotides: TGCGCCAGCAGTGATGGAAGTTACGAGCAGTACTTC. Protein: CASSDGSYEQYF.

DNA for the CDR3: TGTGCCAGCAGCTTCGTACAGGGTTCTGGAAACACCATATATTTT. It translates to CASSFVQGSGNTIYF. V and J are TRBV7-2 and TRBJ1-3; D possibly corresponds to TRBD1 (6 bases). V lost 3 bases and J lost 1, with 10 bases in between. Germline lookup yields CDR1 SGHTA and CDR2 FQGNSA. This CDR3 region has 15 residues.

The genes are TRBV7-8 and TRBJ1-1, with a weak D call TRBD1 (5 bases). The CDR3 spans 13 residues. V gave up 5 bases and J gave up 5 bases, with 12 bases separating them. CDR1 is SGHVS, CDR2 FQNEAQ, per germline. CDR3 residues: CASSPGLGTEAFF. The CDR3 nucleotides are TGTGCCAGCAGCCCAGGGTTGGGGACTGAAGCTTTCTTT.

For the CDR3, the DNA is TGTGCCAGTAGTCGGGCAGGGGGGAACACTGAAGCTTTCTTT. Its protein product is CASSRAGGNTEAFF. This rearrangement joins TRBV19 to TRBJ1-1; 7 bases fit TRBD1. Germline loops: CDR1 LNHDA, CDR2 SQIVND (reference sequence). After removal of 5 bases from V and 1 base from J, the junction contained 4 bases not matched to a gene. The CDR3 spans 14 residues. Complete variable domain (other parts from reference TRBV19 and TRBJ1-1): DGGITQSPKYLFRKEGQNVTLSCEQNLNHDAMYWYRQDPGQGLRLIYYSQIVNDFQKGDIAEGYSVSREKKESFPLTVTSAQKNPTAFYLCASSRAGGNTEAFFGQGTRLTVV.

The gene calls are TRBV9 and TRBJ2-1; D is perhaps TRBD2 (6 bases). Trimming removed 4 bases at V and 6 bases at J, with 20 bases between. Germline-derived CDR1 and CDR2 are SGDLS and YYNGEE. There are 16 residues in the CDR3. The CDR3 DNA reads TGTGCCAGCAGCCCCATGCTAGCGTTAGACACCAATGAGCAGTTCTTC. This codes for CASSPMLALDTNEQFF.

The CDR3 here is CASSNIGGNEKLFF. In DNA form, the CDR3 reads TGTGCCAGCAGCAATATAGGGGGAAATGAAAAACTGTTTTTT. The chain combines TRBV5-4 with TRBJ1-4; D is perhaps TRBD1 (6 bases). The CDR3 extends over 14 amino acids. V lost 4 bases and J lost 5, with 12 bases in between. CDR1 is SGHNT and CDR2 is YYREEE in the germline V gene (reference sequence).

The J gene is TRBJ1-2, the V gene TRBV19, with a possible D match to TRBD1 (6 bases). Germline lookup yields CDR1 LNHDA and CDR2 SQIVND (reference sequence). This CDR3 comprises 13 residues. Trimming cost V 5 bases and J 4 bases, with 11 bases left between them. CDR3 region: CASSSQGFYGYTF. CDR3 coding DNA: TGTGCCAGTAGTTCGCAGGGGTTCTATGGCTACACCTTC.

This sequence joins TRBV6-5 and TRBJ2-7, with D tentatively TRBD1 (6 bases). CDR1 and CDR2 from the germline V gene are MNHEY and SVGAGI. The CDR3 totals 14 residues. The V end lost 3 bases, the J end lost 6 bases, and 15 bases lay between the germline ends. The CDR3 region is CASSYKPGAGEQYF. Written as DNA, the CDR3 is TGTGCCAGCAGTTATAAACCAGGGGCTGGCGAGCAGTACTTC.

The J gene is TRBJ2-2, the V gene TRBV7-8; TRBD2 matches 8 bases. The CDR3 sequence is 16 residues long. The ends lost 0 bases at V and 4 bases at J; junction bases unmatched: 4. Looked up from germline, CDR1 is SGHVS and CDR2 is FQNEAQ. The CDR3 DNA reads as TGTGCCAGCAGCTTAGCGGCGGGAGGAGGCACCGGGGAGCTGTTTTTT. Protein: CASSLAAGGGTGELFF.

The chain carries TRBV27 and TRBJ1-4; no clear D. Trimming removed 3 bases from V and 7 bases from J, with 12 bases in between. Germline V gene lookup returns CDR1 MNHEY and CDR2 SMNVEV (reference sequence). The CDR3 loop spans 14 amino acids. CDR3 nucleotide sequence: TGTGCCAGCAGTTTCTGGCAAGGCAGTGAAAAACTGTTTTTT. Translating it yields CASSFWQGSEKLFF.